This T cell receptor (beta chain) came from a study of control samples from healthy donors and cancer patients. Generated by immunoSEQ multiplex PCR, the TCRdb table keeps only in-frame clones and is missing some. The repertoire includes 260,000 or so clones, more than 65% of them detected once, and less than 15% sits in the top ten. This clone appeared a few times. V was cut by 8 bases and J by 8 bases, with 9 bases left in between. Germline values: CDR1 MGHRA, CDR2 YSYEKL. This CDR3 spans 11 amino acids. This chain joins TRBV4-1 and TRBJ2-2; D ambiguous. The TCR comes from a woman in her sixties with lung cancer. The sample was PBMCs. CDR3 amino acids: CASWGGGELFF. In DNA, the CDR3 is TGCGCCAGCTGGGGTGGAGGGGAGCTGTTTTTT.